This note documents a single TCR beta chain sequence. Original data processing: Estimation of nucleated cell counts was performed using reference gene primer amplification. Assay used: immunoSEQ multiplex PCR; TCRdb lists only in-frame clones, some missing. V and J calls plus clone size are reproduced from that table; the DNA served to infer D and trimming. The table includes about 61,000 clones, 88% detected once. The data are from a study of blood T cell repertoires in COVID-19. The overall study: PBMCs, B-cell-depleted T cells, or T cells provided the cDNA or gDNA that made up the material.

Trimming removed 3 bases at V and 3 bases at J, with 8 bases between. Germline assignment: CDR1 SGHDN and CDR2 FVKESK. The CDR3 is 14 amino acids. Material for sequencing was peripheral blood. This TCR was recovered from a woman aged 45-59 years with active or convalescent COVID-19. The rearrangement joins TRBV14 to TRBJ2-2; maybe TRBD1 (5 bases). CDR3 residues: CASSQQGYTGELFF. The CDR3 DNA is TGTGCCAGCAGCCAGCAGGGATACACCGGGGAGCTGTTTTTT.